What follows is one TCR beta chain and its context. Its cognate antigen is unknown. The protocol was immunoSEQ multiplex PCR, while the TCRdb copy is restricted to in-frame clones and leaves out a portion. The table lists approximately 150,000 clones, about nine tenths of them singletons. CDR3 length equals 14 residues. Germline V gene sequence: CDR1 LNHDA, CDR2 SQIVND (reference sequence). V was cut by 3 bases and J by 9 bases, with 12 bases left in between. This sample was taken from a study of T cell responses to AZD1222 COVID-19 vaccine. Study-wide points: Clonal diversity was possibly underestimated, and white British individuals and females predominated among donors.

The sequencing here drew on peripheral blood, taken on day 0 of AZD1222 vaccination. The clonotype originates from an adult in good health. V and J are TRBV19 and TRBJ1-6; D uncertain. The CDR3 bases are TGTGCCAGTAGTATGGACGGAATTCCTTCACCCCTCCACTTT. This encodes CASSMDGIPSPLHF.